The rows below give T cell receptor beta chains drawn from one sample of a study of T cell responses to AZD1222 COVID-19 vaccine. TCRdb's table, derived via immunoSEQ multiplex PCR, lists solely in-frame clones and lacks some. The sample gives more than 70,000 clones, 90% of which show up once; about 3% is in the top ten. The material sequenced was peripheral blood, taken 28 days after the second AZD1222 dose. Source of these receptors: an adult who received the AZD1222 COVID-19 vaccine. Each CDR3 is given with its conserved first and last residue. Each record gives: D gene, J gene, V gene, clone size, CDR3 DNA, CDR3 protein. The D gene is left open where the match is weak. Clone sizes are given selectively: once, few, many, or a class where the clone is expanded.

TRBD1	TRBJ1-1	TRBV2	-	TGTGCCAGCACCGAGAGACAGGGAGACACTGAAGCTTTCTTT	CASTERQGDTEAFF
TRBD2	TRBJ2-1	TRBV5-1	-	TGCGCCAGCGAGAAGAGCGGGAACCGCTACAATGAGCAGTTCTTC	CASEKSGNRYNEQFF
-	TRBJ1-2	TRBV12-3/TRBV12-4	-	TGTGCCAGCAGTTTTTACCGGCTTGACTACACCTTC	CASSFYRLDYTF
-	TRBJ2-7	TRBV6-2/TRBV6-3	-	TGTGCCAGCAGCAGACTTGCAGTCCTTTCCTACGAGCAGTACTTC	CASSRLAVLSYEQYF
TRBD2	TRBJ2-1	TRBV5-6	-	TGTGCCAGCAGCTCGGGACTAGCAGGCTCCTACAATGAGCAGTTCTTC	CASSSGLAGSYNEQFF
-	TRBJ2-3	TRBV7-9	medium-sized	TGTGCCAGCAGCTTGGAGCAAGCAGTGCGTAATACGCAGTATTTT	CASSLEQAVRNTQYF
-	TRBJ1-5	TRBV7-9	-	TGTGCCAGCAGCCCAGAAACAGGGCGCCAGCCCCAGCATTTT	CASSPETGRQPQHF
-	TRBJ2-5	TRBV30	-	TGTGCCTGGAGTGTAATGGTGGGGGACCTACACCAAGAGACCCAGTACTTC	CAWSVMVGDLHQETQYF
TRBD2	TRBJ2-2	TRBV29-1	-	TGCAGCGTACCCGGGACTAGCGGGATAACCGGGGAGCTGTTTTTT	CSVPGTSGITGELFF
-	TRBJ2-7	TRBV5-4	-	TGTGCCAGCAGCCACGGAGCACCTAGGGGTTCGGACGAGCAGTACTTC	CASSHGAPRGSDEQYF
TRBD1	TRBJ2-7	TRBV3-1/TRBV3-2	once	TGTGCCAGCAGCCAACAGGGGGCGGTCGACGAGCAGTACTTC	CASSQQGAVDEQYF
-	TRBJ1-4	TRBV6-6	-	TGTGCCAGCAGTTACGAGCAGGGTGGCGAAAAACTGTTTTTT	CASSYEQGGEKLFF
TRBD1	TRBJ1-2	TRBV11-2	-	TGTGCCAGCAGCTCCACGGACAGGAGTCGCTATGGCTACACCTTC	CASSSTDRSRYGYTF
-	TRBJ1-3	TRBV10-3	few	TGTGCCATCAGCGATAACAGGGATGCCGGAAACACCATATATTTT	CAISDNRDAGNTIYF
-	TRBJ1-3	TRBV4-2	-	TGTGCCAGCAGCCAAGAGATCGTAAAGGGCTCTGGAAACACCATATATTTT	CASSQEIVKGSGNTIYF
TRBD1	TRBJ2-7	TRBV6-5	-	TGTGCCAGCAGGGGGGGACAGGGAAGTTACGAGCAGTACTTC	CASRGGQGSYEQYF
-	TRBJ1-2	TRBV7-2	-	TGTGCCAGCAGGCCTTTGACAGGACCCCACTTTACCTTC	CASRPLTGPHFTF
-	TRBJ1-4	TRBV27	-	TGTGCCAGCAGTTTTATTTCGGAAAGTAATGAAAAACTGTTTTTT	CASSFISESNEKLFF
-	TRBJ2-3	TRBV5-6	-	TGTGCCAGCAGCCCCACGGACGGGGGGCCTAACACAGATACGCAGTATTTT	CASSPTDGGPNTDTQYF
-	TRBJ1-1	TRBV30	once	TGTGCCTGGAATTTGGAGGTTCGGGCTTTCTTT	CAWNLEVRAFF
-	TRBJ1-3	TRBV19	-	TGTGCCAGTACCGACCAGTCCTACTCTGGAAACACCATATATTTT	CASTDQSYSGNTIYF
-	TRBJ1-5	TRBV2	-	TGTGCCAGCAGCCAGGGACGGGACAATCAGCCCCAGCATTTT	CASSQGRDNQPQHF
-	TRBJ2-5	TRBV7-7	-	TGTGCCAGCAGCTTAGGACAGGAAAAGACCCAGTACTTC	CASSLGQEKTQYF
TRBD1	TRBJ2-4	TRBV7-9	-	TGTGCCAGCAGCCCGCCCGGGACAGGGGTTGAAAACATTCAGTACTTC	CASSPPGTGVENIQYF
TRBD2	TRBJ2-1	TRBV25-1	-	TGTGCCAGCAGTGCAACGACTAGCGGGGGTTCCTCCTACAATGAGCAGTTCTTC	CASSATTSGGSSYNEQFF
-	TRBJ1-1	TRBV29-1	-	TGCAGCGTTGGGATGGAAACTGCGAACACTGAAGCTTTCTTT	CSVGMETANTEAFF
-	TRBJ1-5	TRBV30	-	TGTGCCTGGAGTCAGGGGCCAAGCAATCAGCCCCAGCATTTT	CAWSQGPSNQPQHF
TRBD1	TRBJ1-5	TRBV12-3/TRBV12-4	-	TGTGCCAGCAGTCAGGGGGCGGGTCAGCCCCAGCATTTT	CASSQGAGQPQHF
-	TRBJ1-2	TRBV9	-	TGTGCCAGCAGCGTAGGCCCGGGGGAACAGGGAGGTGGCTACACCTTC	CASSVGPGEQGGGYTF
-	TRBJ1-5	TRBV9	-	TGTGCCAGCAGCGACGGACCGGAGAATCAGCCCCAGCATTTT	CASSDGPENQPQHF
TRBD2	TRBJ2-3	TRBV10-3	-	TGTGCCACCAAGCGGGAAGACGTCACAGATACGCAGTATTTT	CATKREDVTDTQYF
-	TRBJ1-5	TRBV12-5	-	TGTGCTAGTGGTTTTTTTCAACCCCAGCATTTT	CASGFFQPQHF
-	TRBJ1-1	TRBV5-1	-	TGCGCCAGCAGCCAGACCAGGTTGGACACTGAAGCTTTCTTT	CASSQTRLDTEAFF
-	TRBJ1-3	TRBV9	-	TGTGCCAGCAGCGTAGACCCGGGGGTATCTGGAAACACCATATATTTT	CASSVDPGVSGNTIYF
-	TRBJ1-2	TRBV3-1/TRBV3-2	few	TGTGCCAGCAGCCAAGCCTCAGCTACTTATGGCTACACCTTC	CASSQASATYGYTF
-	TRBJ2-7	TRBV4-1	-	TGCGCCAGCAGCCAAGCTGGCACAGGTGGCGAGCAGTACTTC	CASSQAGTGGEQYF
-	TRBJ1-1	TRBV2	-	TGTGCCAGCAAGAACAGGGAGGGAGAGACTGAAGCTTTCTTT	CASKNREGETEAFF
-	TRBJ2-3	TRBV24-1	-	TGTGCCACCGCCCCTAGCAGCGGCACAGATACGCAGTATTTT	CATAPSSGTDTQYF
TRBD1	TRBJ1-4	TRBV6-5	-	TGTGCCAGCAGTTCCGCCACAGGGGAGCCCAGGGAAAAACTGTTTTTT	CASSSATGEPREKLFF
-	TRBJ1-2	TRBV6-6	few	TGTGCCAGCAATGGGGCAGGAGGCTACACCTTC	CASNGAGGYTF
-	TRBJ2-1	TRBV27	few	TGTGCCAGCAACCCCTTTCTGAGCTCCTACAATGAGCAGTTCTTC	CASNPFLSSYNEQFF
-	TRBJ1-6	TRBV28	-	TGTGCCAGCAGCCCTGCCAGTATAGGGTCGAATTCACCCCTCCACTTT	CASSPASIGSNSPLHF
-	TRBJ1-1	TRBV12-3/TRBV12-4	few	TGTGCCAGCAGTTTGTGGGCAGCTGAAGCTTTCTTT	CASSLWAAEAFF
-	TRBJ2-1	TRBV21-1	-	TGTGCCAGCAGCAAAAGGACTCCCGACGAGCAGTTCTTC	CASSKRTPDEQFF
-	TRBJ1-4	TRBV5-4	-	TGTGCCAGCAGGGAGGGGATAACGGCTGAAAAACTGTTTTTT	CASREGITAEKLFF
-	TRBJ2-1	TRBV30	-	TGTGCCTGGAGTGTACCAGCGGCCGGCCTCAATGAGCAGTTCTTC	CAWSVPAAGLNEQFF
-	TRBJ1-6	TRBV19	-	TGTGCCAGTACCGACAGGTATTCACCCCTCCACTTT	CASTDRYSPLHF